The rows below give T cell receptor beta chains drawn from one sample of a study of CD8+ T cells in alopecia areata. Libraries were prepared by immunoSEQ multiplex PCR; TCRdb keeps only in-frame clonotypes and omits some of them. The sample includes 79,000 or so clones, approximately 66% of them seen just once. This sample comprised CD8+ T cells sorted from blood, obtained at week 24, from a patient treated with tofacitinib. These receptors all stem from a human donor with alopecia areata. The CDR3 runs from the conserved cysteine through the conserved F or W. A D gene is named only where the DNA matches it firmly. Only some rows state a clone size, as once, few, many or a class for expanded clones.

D gene,clone size,CDR3 length,V gene,J gene,CDR3 protein,CDR3 DNA
TRBD2,-,13,TRBV25-1,TRBJ2-7,CATEGGGPYEQYF,TGTGCCACCGAGGGCGGGGGTCCCTACGAGCAGTACTTC
-,few,14,TRBV6-6,TRBJ2-3,CASSYSSPADTQYF,TGTGCCAGCAGTTACTCGAGTCCGGCGGATACGCAGTATTTT
TRBD1,-,17,TRBV5-4,TRBJ1-4,CASSSGTGFTTNEKLFF,TGTGCCAGCAGCTCAGGGACAGGATTTACAACTAATGAAAAACTGTTTTTT
-,-,14,TRBV9,TRBJ2-3,CASSVEGATDTQYF,TGTGCCAGCAGCGTAGAAGGGGCCACAGATACGCAGTATTTT
-,-,15,TRBV27,TRBJ2-2,CASRSGQGHAGELFF,TGTGCCAGCAGGTCGGGGCAGGGACATGCCGGGGAGCTGTTTTTT
TRBD1,-,13,TRBV30,TRBJ2-7,CAWRGQASYEQYF,TGTGCCTGGAGAGGACAGGCCTCCTACGAGCAGTACTTC
-,-,12,TRBV19,TRBJ1-2,CASSERVSGYTF,TGTGCCAGTAGTGAACGAGTGTCTGGCTACACCTTC
-,-,16,TRBV6-1,TRBJ1-4,CASSVRLHATNEKLVF,TGTGCCAGCAGTGTTAGACTACACGCAACTAATGAAAAACTGGTTTTT
-,-,15,TRBV27,TRBJ2-4,CASSPDSGGTNIQYF,TGTGCCAGCAGTCCGGACTCAGGCGGCACAAACATTCAGTACTTC
TRBD1,-,15,TRBV4-2,TRBJ1-1,CASSQEEGAHTEAFF,TGTGCCAGCAGCCAAGAGGAGGGGGCCCACACTGAAGCTTTCTTT
TRBD1,-,16,TRBV25-1,TRBJ2-3,CASSTTFTGATDTQYF,TGTGCCAGCAGTACGACTTTTACAGGGGCGACAGATACGCAGTATTTT
-,-,13,TRBV28,TRBJ2-5,CASSPVGVETQYF,TGTGCCAGCAGTCCCGTTGGAGTAGAGACCCAGTACTTC
-,-,17,TRBV5-1,TRBJ1-1,CASSTHRAPVRTYEAFF,TGCGCCAGCAGCACCCACAGGGCCCCGGTCCGAACTTATGAAGCTTTCTTT
-,-,16,TRBV4-1,TRBJ2-1,CASSQEDPTWDNEQFF,TGCGCCAGCAGCCAAGAAGACCCAACGTGGGACAATGAGCAGTTCTTC
TRBD2,-,15,TRBV7-2,TRBJ2-5,CASSLDGLAGETQYF,TGTGCCAGCAGCTTAGACGGACTAGCGGGAGAGACCCAGTACTTC
-,-,13,TRBV28,TRBJ2-1,CASSLSGSTEQFF,TGTGCCAGCAGTTTATCAGGCTCCACTGAGCAGTTCTTC
-,-,18,TRBV28,TRBJ2-5,CASSSGTTRGGRRETQYF,TGTGCCAGCAGTTCCGGGACAACGAGGGGCGGGAGACGGGAGACCCAGTACTTC
-,few,14,TRBV7-9,TRBJ2-7,CASSRIPGTYEQYF,TGTGCCAGCAGCCGAATACCGGGGACATACGAGCAGTACTTC
-,-,13,TRBV28,TRBJ2-1,CASSPGETNEQFF,TGTGCCAGCAGTCCCGGGGAGACGAATGAGCAGTTCTTC
TRBD2,-,15,TRBV5-1,TRBJ2-3,CASRNLAGNTDTQYF,TGCGCCAGCAGGAATCTAGCGGGAAACACAGATACGCAGTATTTT
-,-,12,TRBV29-1,TRBJ1-1,CTVRGAHTEAFF,TGCACAGTGCGGGGGGCCCACACTGAAGCTTTCTTT
-,-,13,TRBV19,TRBJ1-5,CASSGAGNQPQHF,TGTGCCAGTAGTGGGGCAGGGAATCAGCCCCAGCATTTT
-,once,14,TRBV13,TRBJ2-7,CASSSRAGRYEQYF,TGTGCCAGCAGCTCTAGAGCGGGTCGCTACGAGCAGTACTTC
-,-,15,TRBV7-9,TRBJ1-5,CASSLVGDSNQPQHF,TGTGCCAGCAGCTTAGTGGGGGATAGCAATCAGCCCCAGCATTTT
-,-,14,TRBV6-5,TRBJ2-7,CASSYNAETYEQYF,TGTGCCAGCAGTTACAATGCAGAAACCTACGAGCAGTACTTC
TRBD2,-,17,TRBV4-3,TRBJ2-1,CASSQDRGSGSYNEQFF,TGCGCCAGCAGCCAAGATCGCGGTAGCGGGAGCTACAATGAGCAGTTCTTC
-,once,14,TRBV4-1,TRBJ2-7,CASSPSVRSYEQYF,TGCGCCAGCAGCCCCAGTGTTAGGTCCTACGAGCAGTACTTC
-,few,12,TRBV10-3,TRBJ2-7,CALSSMAGEQYF,TGTGCCCTAAGCAGCATGGCTGGCGAGCAGTACTTC
-,once,13,TRBV7-9,TRBJ2-1,CASSLTQPNEQFF,TGTGCCAGCAGCTTAACACAGCCCAATGAGCAGTTCTTC
-,-,14,TRBV6-5,TRBJ2-5,CASSNVLALETQYF,TGTGCCAGCAGCAATGTTCTAGCTCTGGAGACCCAGTACTTC
TRBD2,-,17,TRBV7-9,TRBJ2-1,CASSPRLAGGTYNEQFF,TGTGCCAGCAGCCCCAGACTAGCGGGAGGTACCTACAATGAGCAGTTCTTC
-,-,18,TRBV4-1,TRBJ2-7,CASSQDSGRIAASYEQYF,TGCGCCAGCAGCCAAGATTCGGGTAGAATAGCGGCCTCCTACGAGCAGTACTTC
TRBD2,few,19,TRBV28,TRBJ2-3,CASSTDRTSGRGVSDTQYF,TGTGCCAGCAGCACCGACAGAACTAGCGGGAGAGGTGTGTCAGATACGCAGTATTTT
TRBD2,-,16,TRBV5-6,TRBJ2-1,CASSALAGASYNEQFF,TGTGCCAGCAGCGCACTAGCGGGAGCCTCCTACAATGAGCAGTTCTTC
-,-,17,TRBV2,TRBJ2-5,CASSKTRGRDTRETQYF,TGTGCCAGCAGTAAAACGAGAGGAAGGGACACACGAGAGACCCAGTACTTC
-,-,13,TRBV4-3,TRBJ2-3,CASSQDRTDTQYF,TGCGCCAGCAGCCAAGATAGGACAGATACGCAGTATTTT
TRBD2,-,16,TRBV23-1,TRBJ2-7,CASSQSPAGVPYEQYF,TGCGCCAGCAGTCAATCACCAGCGGGAGTCCCCTACGAGCAGTACTTC
-,many,11,TRBV7-9,TRBJ1-1,CASIDSYEAFF,TGTGCCAGCATTGACAGCTATGAAGCTTTCTTT
-,-,16,TRBV2,TRBJ2-3,CASSDGGVPSTDTQYF,TGTGCCAGCAGTGACGGAGGGGTTCCTAGCACAGATACGCAGTATTTT
TRBD1,once,16,TRBV13,TRBJ2-7,CASSSTGQDFSYEQYF,TGTGCCAGCAGCTCCACGGGACAGGACTTCTCCTACGAGCAGTACTTC
-,-,15,TRBV9,TRBJ1-4,CASSVDSSTNEKLFF,TGTGCCAGCAGCGTTGACAGTTCGACTAATGAAAAACTGTTTTTT
TRBD2,-,15,TRBV29-1,TRBJ2-1,CSARGLAGEAYEQFF,TGCAGCGCCAGAGGCCTAGCGGGAGAAGCATATGAGCAGTTCTTC
TRBD1,few,16,TRBV7-9,TRBJ2-3,CASSPAGQGSTDTQYF,TGTGCCAGCAGCCCAGCGGGACAGGGAAGCACAGATACGCAGTATTTT
-,-,16,TRBV2,TRBJ1-5,CASSFMGPYSNQPQHF,TGTGCCAGCAGTTTCATGGGACCGTATAGCAATCAGCCCCAGCATTTT
-,-,15,TRBV29-1,TRBJ2-2,CSVDGLKGNTGELFF,TGCAGCGTTGACGGGTTGAAGGGTAACACCGGGGAGCTGTTTTTT
-,once,12,TRBV15,TRBJ2-1,CATKRADNEQFF,TGTGCCACCAAAAGAGCGGACAATGAGCAGTTCTTC
-,few,14,TRBV5-1,TRBJ2-5,CASSLNQGGETQYF,TGCGCCAGCAGCTTGAACCAGGGGGGCGAGACCCAGTACTTC
-,few,11,TRBV6-5,TRBJ1-1,CASTDTAEAFF,TGTGCCAGCACCGACACGGCTGAAGCTTTCTTT
-,-,17,TRBV4-1,TRBJ1-5,CASSPADGRFSNQPQHF,TGCGCCAGCAGCCCAGCCGATGGGCGGTTTAGCAATCAGCCCCAGCATTTT
-,once,17,TRBV7-9,TRBJ2-2,CASSLAMDQITSGELFF,TGTGCCAGCAGCTTAGCAATGGATCAGATAACGTCCGGGGAGCTGTTTTTT
TRBD1,-,17,TRBV14,TRBJ2-5,CASSSRTGQGFQETQYF,TGTGCCAGCAGCTCCCGGACGGGACAGGGCTTCCAAGAGACCCAGTACTTC
TRBD2,few,13,TRBV7-2,TRBJ2-5,CASSLRTSGTQYF,TGTGCCAGCAGCCTCAGGACTAGCGGGACCCAGTACTTC
-,-,16,TRBV29-1,TRBJ2-5,CSVEEAGRRIGETQYF,TGCAGCGTTGAAGAAGCAGGAAGGAGGATAGGTGAGACCCAGTACTTC